The next 4 T cell receptor beta chains were all read from a single sample in a study of CD8 T cells in Susac syndrome. RNA, at roughly 0.5 to 1 ug, was reverse transcribed with random hexamers. One entry per CDR3 protein results from TCRdb running MiXCR on the immunoSEQ multiplex PCR reads. In the table there are roughly 140,000 distinct CDR3 sequences, approximately 95% of which are singletons. The sequencing sample was made of CD4+ T cells from PBMCs. The receptors derive from a human donor with Susac syndrome.

This clonotype was recorded once. The V gene is TRBV20-1, the J gene TRBJ2-3, with a weak D call TRBD2 (6 bases). Trimming left V 5 bases short and J 0 bases short, with 12 bases between. The length of the CDR3 is 14 residues. The germline gives CDR1 DFQATT, CDR2 SNEGSKA (reference sequence). Here the CDR3 DNA reads TGCAGTGCTTTGGACTACCTAAGCACAGATACGCAGTATTTT. Protein sequence: CSALDYLSTDTQYF.

This clonotype was picked up one time. V gene TRBV20-1 combines with J gene TRBJ2-7; tentatively, D is TRBD1 (5 bases). The CDR3 consists of 12 residues. The germline V gene has CDR1 DFQATT and CDR2 SNEGSKA (reference sequence). V gave up 6 bases and J gave up 4 bases, with 13 bases separating them. The CDR3 reads CSAKTQGYEQYF. In nucleotides, the CDR3 is TGCAGTGCCAAGACCCAGGGTTACGAGCAGTACTTC.

The chain has TRBV5-4 and TRBJ2-2; 7 bases agree with TRBD1. CDR3 length: 15 residues. Unmatched junction bases numbered 9, after V lost 5 bases and J lost 5 bases. Looked up from germline, CDR1 is SGHNT and CDR2 is YYREEE (reference sequence). Here the CDR3 reads CASSFLGQKTGELFF. The CDR3 region has the DNA TGTGCCAGCAGTTTCCTGGGACAGAAGACCGGGGAGCTGTTTTTT.

The V and J genes are TRBV12-3 or TRBV12-4 and TRBJ1-1; D is undetermined. The length of the CDR3 is 11 residues. V dropped 4 bases and J dropped 5 bases, with 5 bases sitting between them. CDR3 bases: TGTGCCAGCAGTTCCGGGACTGAAGCTTTCTTT. It translates to CASSSGTEAFF.